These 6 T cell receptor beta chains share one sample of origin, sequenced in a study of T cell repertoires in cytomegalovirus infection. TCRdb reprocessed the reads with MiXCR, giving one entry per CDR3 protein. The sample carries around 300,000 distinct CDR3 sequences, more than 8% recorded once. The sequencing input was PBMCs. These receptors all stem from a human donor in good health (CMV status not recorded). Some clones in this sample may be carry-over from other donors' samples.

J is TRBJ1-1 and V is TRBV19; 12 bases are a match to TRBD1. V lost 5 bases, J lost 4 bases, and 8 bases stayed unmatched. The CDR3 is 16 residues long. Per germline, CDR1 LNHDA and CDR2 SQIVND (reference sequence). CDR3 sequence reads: CASSLGQGARSTEAFF. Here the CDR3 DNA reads TGTGCCAGTAGTTTGGGACAGGGGGCGCGGAGCACTGAAGCTTTCTTT.

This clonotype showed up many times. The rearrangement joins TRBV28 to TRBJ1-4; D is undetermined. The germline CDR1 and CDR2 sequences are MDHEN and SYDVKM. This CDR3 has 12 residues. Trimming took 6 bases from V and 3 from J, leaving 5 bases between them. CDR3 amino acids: CASRVSNEKLFF. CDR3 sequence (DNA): TGTGCCAGCAGGGTTTCTAATGAAAAACTGTTTTTT.

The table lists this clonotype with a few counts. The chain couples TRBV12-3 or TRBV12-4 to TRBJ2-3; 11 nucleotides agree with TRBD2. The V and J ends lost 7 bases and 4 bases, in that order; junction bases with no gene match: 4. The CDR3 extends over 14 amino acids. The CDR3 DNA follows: TGTGCCAGCACGTTAGCGGGAGGGGCAGATACGCAGTATTTT. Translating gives CASTLAGGADTQYF.

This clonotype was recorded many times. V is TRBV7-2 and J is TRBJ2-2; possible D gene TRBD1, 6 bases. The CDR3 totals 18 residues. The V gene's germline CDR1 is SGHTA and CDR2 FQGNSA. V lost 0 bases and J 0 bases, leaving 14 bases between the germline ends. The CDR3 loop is CASSLARGHLANTGELFF. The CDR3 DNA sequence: TGTGCCAGCAGCTTAGCGAGGGGACACCTCGCGAACACCGGGGAGCTGTTTTTT. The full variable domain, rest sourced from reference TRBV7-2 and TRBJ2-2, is GAGVSQSPSNKVTEKGKDVELRCDPISGHTALYWYRQSLGQGLEFLIYFQGNSAPDKSGLPSDRFSAERTGGSVSTLTIQRTQQEDSAVYLCASSLARGHLANTGELFFGEGSRLTVL.

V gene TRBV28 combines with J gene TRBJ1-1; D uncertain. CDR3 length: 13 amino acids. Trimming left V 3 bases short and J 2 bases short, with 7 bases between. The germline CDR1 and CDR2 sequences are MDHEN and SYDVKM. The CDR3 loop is CASSFEINTEAFF. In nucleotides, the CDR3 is TGTGCCAGCAGTTTCGAAATAAACACTGAAGCTTTCTTT.

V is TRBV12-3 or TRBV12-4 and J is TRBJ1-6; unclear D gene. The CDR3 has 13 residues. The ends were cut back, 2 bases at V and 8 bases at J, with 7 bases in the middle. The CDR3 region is CASSLRWDSPLHF. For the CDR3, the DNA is TGTGCCAGCAGTTTAAGATGGGATTCACCCCTCCACTTT.